This T cell receptor (beta chain) was sequenced in a study of breast tumors, draining lymph nodes, adjacent tissues. The study, taken as a whole, reports: Compared with lymph nodes, tumors were less diverse; compared with nontumor tissue, more. Most tumor T cells seemingly derive from lymph node, then expand in tumor. Luminal-like breast cancer showed significantly greater tumor-nontumor repertoire similarity than basal-like breast cancer did. Data only fit, rather than demonstrated, lymph node origin of most tumor T cells.

Trimming cost V 6 bases and J 4 bases, with 7 bases left between them. The CDR3 is made up of 13 amino acids. Germline V gene data show CDR1 as MNHEY and CDR2 as SVGEGT. Samples came from axillary lymph nodes draining the breast cancer. Each CDR3 protein gets one entry after TCRdb re-called the multiplex PCR reads with MiXCR. Here the sample spans 130,000 or so distinct CDR3 sequences, around 24% being singletons. Ten or more counts support this clonotype. The target antigen is unknown. The chain links TRBV6-2 or TRBV6-3 to TRBJ1-6; D remains unclear. The TCR comes from a female donor with breast cancer. Some clones in this sample may be carry-over from other donors' samples. The sequencing input was axillary lymph node tissue. The CDR3 is CASRNGYNSPLHF. As DNA, the CDR3 is TGTGCCAGCAGAAACGGGTATAATTCACCCCTCCACTTT.